A single sample is the source of the 18 T cell receptor beta chains below, sequenced in a study of blood T cell repertoires in COVID-19. Sequencing was performed with immunoSEQ multiplex PCR; in TCRdb, only in-frame clones are kept and a portion is missing. The sample lists hundreds of thousands of clones, approximately 80% occurring once. The sequenced sample was peripheral blood. The receptor set was obtained from a woman aged 50 to 65 with active or convalescent COVID-19.

The chain employs TRBV18 and TRBJ1-1; 7 nucleotides line up with TRBD1. The V gene end was trimmed by 3 bases and the J gene end by 8 bases; junction bases not matched to a gene: 3. The CDR3 is 12 amino acids. From germline, CDR1 is KGHSH and CDR2 LQKENI. The DNA for the CDR3 is TGTGCCAGCTCACCGAGGGGGCGCGAAGCTTTCTTT. This codes for CASSPRGREAFF.

J is TRBJ2-5 and V is TRBV18; weak D call: TRBD2 (5 bases). Germline lookup yields CDR1 KGHSH and CDR2 LQKENI. V was shortened by 4 bases and J by 2 bases, with 14 bases between the two germline ends. The CDR3 is 15 amino acids. Here the CDR3 reads CASSQSVGIQETQYF. For the CDR3, the DNA is TGTGCCAGCTCACAAAGCGTCGGGATTCAAGAGACCCAGTACTTC.

Only a few counts were recorded for this clone. The chain couples TRBV6-4 to TRBJ2-2, with D unclear. Germline CDR1 and CDR2: MRHNA and SNTAGT. The CDR3 is made up of 13 amino acids. V gave up 6 bases and J gave up 4 bases, with 9 bases separating them. CDR3: CASRLSSTGELFF. The CDR3 DNA reads TGTGCCAGCAGGCTTAGTAGCACCGGGGAGCTGTTTTTT.

Here the CDR3 reads CASSLQGLGAYNEQFF. The CDR3 nucleotides are TGTGCCAGCAGTTTACAGGGGCTCGGGGCCTACAATGAGCAGTTCTTC. This sequence joins TRBV27 and TRBJ2-1; D is perhaps TRBD1 (6 bases). The V gene's germline CDR1 is MNHEY and CDR2 SMNVEV (reference sequence). The ends were cut back, 2 bases at V and 2 bases at J, with 13 bases in the middle. The CDR3 length is 16 residues.

The CDR3 coding sequence is TGTGCCAGCAGCCATCCCGGGGACTACAATGAGCAGTTCTTC. It encodes CASSHPGDYNEQFF. The V call is TRBV7-9, the J call TRBJ2-1; tentatively, D is TRBD2 (5 bases). Germline V CDR1 and CDR2: SEHNR, FQNEAQ (reference sequence). This CDR3 is built from 14 residues. The V end lost 5 bases, the J end lost 3 bases, and 11 bases lay between the germline ends.

The CDR3 protein is CASNGSPQYF. The CDR3 nucleotides read TGTGCCAGCAATGGTAGCCCCCAGTACTTC. The V gene is TRBV5-6, the J gene TRBJ2-4; D not certain. This CDR3 comprises 10 residues. Germline loops: CDR1 SGHDT, CDR2 YYEEEE. V was shortened by 6 bases and J by 13 bases, with 11 bases between the two germline ends.

This rearrangement joins TRBV5-4 to TRBJ2-2, with TRBD1 matching over 8 bases. V was pared by 3 bases and J by 2 bases, with 3 bases of the junction left unmatched. Looked up from germline, CDR1 is SGHNT and CDR2 is YYREEE (reference sequence). The CDR3 is 15 amino acids. The CDR3 sequence is CASSSGQGNTGELFF. The DNA of the CDR3 is TGTGCCAGCAGCTCAGGACAGGGCAACACCGGGGAGCTGTTTTTT.

The V call is TRBV5-1, the J call TRBJ2-7; no definite D call. The V end was cut by 1 base, the J end by 2 bases, with 7 bases between. CDR3 size: 13 residues. CDR1 and CDR2 (germline): SGHRS, YFSETQ. CDR3 bases: TGCGCCAGCAGCTTGACAGCAACCTACGAGCAGTACTTC. Its translation is CASSLTATYEQYF. Using reference TRBV5-1 and TRBJ2-7 for the parts outside the CDR3, the full variable domain is KAGVTQTPRYLIKTRGQQVTLSCSPISGHRSVSWYQQTPGQGLQFLFEYFSETQRNKGNFPGRFSGRQFSNSRSEMNVSTLELGDSALYLCASSLTATYEQYFGPGTRLTVT.

The chain employs TRBV10-3 and TRBJ2-1, with 7 nucleotides matching TRBD1. J was trimmed by 7 bases and V by 7 bases; bases with no gene match: 13. The germline V gene encodes CDR1 ENHRY and CDR2 SYGVKD. CDR3 size: 15 residues. This CDR3 reads CAINRQGARGNEQFF. CDR3 sequence (DNA): TGTGCCATCAATCGACAGGGTGCTCGTGGAAATGAGCAGTTCTTC.

V is TRBV7-2 and J is TRBJ2-7, with D possibly matching TRBD1 (5 bases). The CDR3 is made up of 15 amino acids. Germline-derived CDR1 and CDR2 are SGHTA and FQGNSA. Trimming took 1 base from V and 3 from J, leaving 13 bases between them. The DNA of the CDR3 is TGTGCCAGCAGCTTAGATGGGGCAGGATTCTACGAGCAGTACTTC. It translates to CASSLDGAGFYEQYF. Combining the CDR3 with reference TRBV7-2 and TRBJ2-7 gives the whole variable domain GAGVSQSPSNKVTEKGKDVELRCDPISGHTALYWYRQSLGQGLEFLIYFQGNSAPDKSGLPSDRFSAERTGGSVSTLTIQRTQQEDSAVYLCASSLDGAGFYEQYFGPGTRLTVT.

The CDR3 DNA reads TGCAGTGCTAGTAGGACTAGCGGGAGAGATGAGCAGTTCTTC. Its protein is CSASRTSGRDEQFF. The chain combines TRBV20-1 with TRBJ2-1, with TRBD2 matching 13 bases. Germline CDR1 and CDR2: DFQATT and SNEGSKA (reference sequence). This CDR3 is 14 amino acids long. With 3 bases clipped from V and 8 bases from J, the junction kept 4 bases outside the gene matches.

The chain has TRBV6-5 and TRBJ1-1, with D unclear. V dropped 2 bases and J dropped 8 bases, with 9 bases sitting between them. This CDR3 comprises 12 residues. The germline V gene encodes CDR1 MNHEY and CDR2 SVGAGI. The CDR3 sequence is CASSYPTGEAFF. DNA of the CDR3: TGTGCCAGCAGTTACCCAACGGGGGAAGCTTTCTTT.

The chain uses TRBV10-3 and TRBJ2-1, with D perhaps matching TRBD1 (6 bases). Germline CDR1 ENHRY, CDR2 SYGVKD. The CDR3 is 16 amino acids. Trimming pared 7 bases from V and 6 bases from J, leaving 22 bases between. CDR3 region: CAINSKGHQVFNEQFF. DNA of the CDR3: TGTGCCATCAATTCCAAGGGACACCAGGTATTCAATGAGCAGTTCTTC.

The rearrangement links TRBV2 to TRBJ2-5; D ambiguous. CDR1 and CDR2 from the germline V gene are SNHLY and FYNNEI. This CDR3 has 14 amino acids. V shed 1 base and J shed 5 bases, with 11 bases lying between them. CDR3 in amino acids: CASSEVRGGETQYF. DNA for the CDR3: TGTGCCAGCAGTGAAGTACGAGGTGGCGAGACCCAGTACTTC.

The CDR3 nucleotides read TGTGCCAGCAGCACCGTAGCGGGAGGGCCCAACGAGCAGTACTTC. Its protein is CASSTVAGGPNEQYF. The genes are TRBV6-5 and TRBJ2-7, with 11 bases fitting TRBD2. Germline lookup yields CDR1 MNHEY and CDR2 SVGAGI. J lost 5 bases, V lost 6 bases, and 9 bases had no gene match. This CDR3 comprises 15 residues.

This clone appeared a single time. The chain employs TRBV7-9 and TRBJ2-1; 9 nucleotides agree with TRBD1. Germline V lookup: CDR1 SEHNR, CDR2 FQNEAQ (reference sequence). The length of the CDR3 is 16 residues. After removal of 1 base from V and 7 bases from J, the junction contained 8 bases not matched to a gene. In DNA, the CDR3 is TGTGCCAGCAGCTTAGAGGGCGGGACAGGGAGGAATGAGCAGTTCTTC. Translated, it gives CASSLEGGTGRNEQFF.

The rearrangement joins TRBV7-9 to TRBJ2-3; D not certain. Trimming removed 2 bases at V and 5 bases at J, with 8 bases between. Germline CDR1 and CDR2: SEHNR and FQNEAQ (reference sequence). The CDR3 totals 13 residues. The CDR3 DNA is TGTGCCAGCAGCTTACCATCGGGAGATACGCAGTATTTT. Translated, it gives CASSLPSGDTQYF.

The rearrangement uses TRBV3-1 (or the pseudogene TRBV3-2) and TRBJ2-7; D unresolved. V lost 3 bases and J lost 5, with 14 bases in between. The CDR3 consists of 14 residues. Germline lookup yields CDR1 LGHDT and CDR2 YNNKEL (reference sequence). In DNA form, the CDR3 reads TGTGCCAGCAGCCAGTCATCCAGAACGCACGAGCAGTACTTC. As protein: CASSQSSRTHEQYF.